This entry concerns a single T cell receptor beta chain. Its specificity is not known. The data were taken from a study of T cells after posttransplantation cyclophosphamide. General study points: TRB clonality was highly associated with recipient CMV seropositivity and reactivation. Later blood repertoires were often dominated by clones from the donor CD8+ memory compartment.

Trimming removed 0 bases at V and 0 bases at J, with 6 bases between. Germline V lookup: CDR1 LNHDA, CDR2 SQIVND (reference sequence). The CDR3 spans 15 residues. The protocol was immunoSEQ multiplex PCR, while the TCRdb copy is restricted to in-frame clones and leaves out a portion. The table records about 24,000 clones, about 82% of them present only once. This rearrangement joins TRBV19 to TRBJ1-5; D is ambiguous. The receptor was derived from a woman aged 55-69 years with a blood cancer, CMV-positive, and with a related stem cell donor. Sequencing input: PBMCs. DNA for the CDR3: TGTGCCAGTAGTATAGATCACAGTAGCAATCAGCCCCAGCATTTT. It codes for CASSIDHSSNQPQHF.